This TCR beta chain was recovered during a study of cytomegalovirus exposure and HLA in healthy donors. Overall study context: Early release data held about 92 million unique TCRs from HLA-typed donors.

Donors were nominally healthy when sampled, though unrecorded immune exposures were likely. Germline V CDR1 and CDR2: SNHLY, FYNNEI. The CDR3 is 14 amino acids. After removal of 3 bases from V and 7 bases from J, the junction contained 5 bases not matched to a gene. 60 Vbeta and 13 Jbeta primers were used in PCR. Method: immunoSEQ multiplex PCR; TCRdb's copy keeps in-frame clones and lacks some. The table lists some 77,000 clones, around 80% of them singletons, with over 20% in the top ten. The chain links TRBV2 to TRBJ2-1; 8 bases align to TRBD1. The source is a woman aged 45-59 years in good health and CMV-seropositive. Material for sequencing was PBMCs. CDR3: CASSETGELNEQFF. The CDR3 DNA is TGTGCCAGCAGTGAGACAGGGGAGTTGAATGAGCAGTTCTTC.